A single sample gave rise to the 21 T cell receptor beta chains below, sequenced in a study of CD8 T cell repertoires and HIV-1 epitope variants. Produced via immunoSEQ multiplex PCR; TCRdb's table is partial and in-frame only. The sample has approximately 5,600 clones, approximately 61% seen once; the top ten hold around 45%. The antigens these receptors bind are not known. Sequenced: cultured CD8+ T cells derived from PBMCs. The source is a male donor with HIV.

This clone was detected once. V gene TRBV6-1 combines with J gene TRBJ1-4; possibly TRBD1 for D (5 bases). V was shortened by 7 bases and J by 3 bases, with 12 bases between the two germline ends. CDR3 length: 14 residues. The V gene's germline CDR1 is MNHNS and CDR2 SASEGT. The CDR3 sequence is CASMWGGANEKLFF. CDR3 DNA: TGTGCCAGCATGTGGGGAGGGGCTAATGAAAAACTGTTTTTT.

The chain joins TRBV6-5 to TRBJ2-3; 8 nucleotides match TRBD2. V lost 2 bases, J lost 8 bases, and 9 bases stayed unmatched. CDR1 and CDR2 from the germline V gene are MNHEY and SVGAGI. The CDR3 totals 15 residues. CDR3 in DNA: TGTGCCAGCAGTTACGTACTCACCAGCGGGGGTACGCAGTATTTT. Encoded protein: CASSYVLTSGGTQYF.

The chain carries TRBV27 and TRBJ2-1; the D gene is possibly TRBD2 (5 bases). Germline loops: CDR1 MNHEY, CDR2 SMNVEV (reference sequence). The V end was cut by 0 bases, the J end by 1 base, with 7 bases between. CDR3 length: 15 amino acids. Here the CDR3 reads CASSLSRGSYNEQFF. CDR3 coding DNA: TGTGCCAGCAGTTTATCCCGGGGTTCCTACAATGAGCAGTTCTTC.

The CDR3, as DNA: TGTGCCAGCAGCTTGGTGACAGGAGGTAACACTGAAGCTTTCTTT. Translation gives CASSLVTGGNTEAFF. This chain joins TRBV5-4 and TRBJ1-1; tentative D call: TRBD1 (6 bases). There are 15 residues in the CDR3. The V and J ends lost 0 bases and 2 bases respectively, with 11 bases between them. CDR1 is SGHNT, CDR2 YYREEE, per germline (reference sequence).

The rearrangement links TRBV5-4 to TRBJ1-5; 8 bases fit TRBD1. The germline gives CDR1 SGHNT, CDR2 YYREEE (reference sequence). CDR3 length: 16 residues. V was clipped by 2 bases and J by 2 bases; unmatched bases: 6. The DNA of the CDR3 is TGTGCCAGCAGCTTAACAGGGGGGACGGGCAATCAGCCCCAGCATTTT. Translation gives CASSLTGGTGNQPQHF.

Only a few counts were recorded for this clone. The gene calls are TRBV6-5 and TRBJ2-7; D might be TRBD1 (5 bases). The CDR3 is 13 residues long. Germline V lookup: CDR1 MNHEY, CDR2 SVGAGI. Trimming removed 5 bases at V and 6 bases at J, with 14 bases between. As DNA, the CDR3 is TGTGCCAGCAGTGCAACAGGATCCCTCGAGCAGTACTTC. Translating gives CASSATGSLEQYF.

This clone turned up a few times. V usage is TRBV9 and J usage is TRBJ1-1; no clear D gene. Trimming left V 0 bases short and J 8 bases short, with 11 bases between. From germline, CDR1 is SGDLS and CDR2 YYNGEE. The CDR3 spans 13 residues. The CDR3 here is CASSVGVDAEAFF. The CDR3 DNA is TGTGCCAGCAGCGTAGGAGTGGACGCCGAAGCTTTCTTT. The complete variable domain, with remaining parts taken from reference TRBV9 and TRBJ1-1, reads DSGVTQTPKHLITATGQRVTLRCSPRSGDLSVYWYQQSLDQGLQFLIQYYNGEERAKGNILERFSAQQFPDLHSELNLSSLELGDSALYFCASSVGVDAEAFFGQGTRLTVV.

The chain uses TRBV13 and TRBJ2-1; D is possibly TRBD2 (5 bases). The CDR3 sequence is 13 residues long. V lost 5 bases and J lost 4, with 9 bases in between. Germline CDR1 reads PRHDT; CDR2 reads FYEKMQ (reference sequence). The CDR3 reads CASSPRRYNEQFF. The CDR3 DNA follows: TGTGCCAGCAGCCCCAGGAGGTACAATGAGCAGTTCTTC.

The genes are TRBV5-4 and TRBJ1-1; 10 nucleotides align to TRBD1. The junction had 8 bases not matched to a gene; V was cut back by 5 bases and J by 7 bases. Per the germline V gene, CDR1 is SGHNT and CDR2 is YYREEE (reference sequence). The CDR3 totals 14 residues. The CDR3 DNA reads as TGTGCCAGCAGGGTAGACAGGGGGCAAGGTGAAGCTTTCTTT. It yields the protein CASRVDRGQGEAFF.

The V gene is TRBV18, the J gene TRBJ2-1; 8 bases map to TRBD2. The J segment lost 3 bases and the V segment lost 3 bases, leaving 7 bases of the junction unmatched. The CDR3 is 16 amino acids. Germline lookup yields CDR1 KGHSH and CDR2 LQKENI. CDR3 protein: CASSPSPGGVYNEQFF. CDR3 DNA sequence: TGTGCCAGCTCACCCTCCCCGGGAGGGGTCTACAATGAGCAGTTCTTC.

The CDR3 reads CASSPTSGTTLSTDTQYF. In DNA, the CDR3 is TGCGCCAGCAGCCCGACTAGCGGGACCACTCTGAGCACAGATACGCAGTATTTT. The chain joins TRBV5-1 to TRBJ2-3; 11 positions match TRBD2. V shed 4 bases and J 0 bases; nucleotides not matched to a gene: 10. Germline V gene lookup returns CDR1 SGHRS and CDR2 YFSETQ. The CDR3 loop spans 18 amino acids.

CDR3 loop: CASSLDVAYYEQYF. The CDR3 DNA reads as TGTGCCAGCAGCTTAGACGTCGCCTACTACGAGCAGTACTTC. The chain combines TRBV7-2 with TRBJ2-7, with D unresolved. The germline CDR1 and CDR2 sequences are SGHTA and FQGNSA. This CDR3 region has 14 residues. V dropped 1 base and J dropped 3 bases, with 10 bases sitting between them.

The CDR3 is CASSRTLGNEQFF. In DNA, the CDR3 is TGTGCCAGTAGCCGGACGCTAGGGAATGAGCAGTTCTTC. The chain is built from TRBV19 and TRBJ2-1; D gene ambiguous. CDR1 is LNHDA and CDR2 is SQIVND in the germline V gene (reference sequence). The CDR3 is made up of 13 amino acids. Trimming left V 6 bases short and J 7 bases short, with 13 bases between.

The V and J genes are TRBV5-6 and TRBJ2-7; 9 bases agree with TRBD1. The CDR3 length is 15 residues. Germline trimming cut 4 bases from V and 4 bases from J; bases unmatched to any gene: 9. Per the germline V gene, CDR1 is SGHDT and CDR2 is YYEEEE. CDR3 DNA sequence: TGTGCCAGCAGCGGGGAACAGGGGGCGGGGTACGAGCAGTACTTC. Amino acid sequence: CASSGEQGAGYEQYF. Using reference TRBV5-6 and TRBJ2-7 for the parts outside the CDR3, the full variable domain is DAGVTQSPTHLIKTRGQQVTLRCSPKSGHDTVSWYQQALGQGPQFIFQYYEEEERQRGNFPDRFSGHQFPNYSSELNVNALLLGDSALYLCASSGEQGAGYEQYFGPGTRLTVT.

The rearrangement uses TRBV7-8 and TRBJ2-3; TRBD1 might be the D (6 bases). The CDR3 contains 15 residues. V was pared by 6 bases and J by 6 bases, with 19 bases between. Germline V lookup: CDR1 SGHVS, CDR2 FQNEAQ. CDR3 amino acids: CASRYTGSGLDTQYF. CDR3 bases: TGTGCCAGCAGATATACAGGGTCGGGCTTGGATACGCAGTATTTT.

The J gene is TRBJ2-5, the V gene TRBV11-3; D perhaps matches TRBD2 (5 bases). Germline V lookup: CDR1 SGHNT, CDR2 YENEEA. V was shortened by 5 bases and J by 1 base, with 14 bases between the two germline ends. This CDR3 is built from 15 residues. The CDR3 region is CASSEGDQFQETQYF. The CDR3 nucleotides read TGTGCCAGCAGCGAGGGAGACCAATTCCAAGAGACCCAGTACTTC.

The chain carries TRBV9 and TRBJ2-1, with D maybe TRBD2 (5 bases). Trimming pared 0 bases from V and 8 bases from J, leaving 21 bases between. The CDR3 extends over 17 amino acids. CDR1 is SGDLS, CDR2 YYNGEE, per germline. CDR3 sequence reads: CASSVGGAAGPGDEQFF. In DNA form, the CDR3 reads TGTGCCAGCAGCGTAGGGGGAGCCGCGGGCCCTGGAGATGAGCAGTTCTTC.

The chain has TRBV5-1 and TRBJ1-2; no firm D call. CDR1 is SGHRS and CDR2 is YFSETQ in the germline V gene. Deletions cut 2 bases from V and 2 bases from J, with 7 bases between. The CDR3 is made up of 13 amino acids. CDR3 protein: CASSLDANYGYTF. CDR3 DNA sequence: TGCGCCAGCAGCTTAGATGCCAACTATGGCTACACCTTC.

The chain couples TRBV12-2 to TRBJ1-1. TRBV12-2 is flagged as a pseudogene. The CDR3 is 9 residues long. CDR3: CASSARAFF. The CDR3 DNA follows: TGTGCAAGTTCGGCGCGGGCTTTCTTT.

The chain couples TRBV7-9 to TRBJ2-7; perhaps TRBD2 as D (6 bases). This CDR3 has 15 residues. Germline lookup yields CDR1 SEHNR and CDR2 FQNEAQ (reference sequence). The V and J ends lost 1 base and 7 bases respectively, with 17 bases between them. DNA of the CDR3: TGTGCCAGCAGCTTAGATGGCGGGAAAATGCAAGAGCAGTACTTC. Its protein is CASSLDGGKMQEQYF.

The genes are TRBV6-1 and TRBJ2-7; no firm D call. Germline-derived CDR1 and CDR2 are MNHNS and SASEGT. Trimming removed 0 bases from V and 4 bases from J, with 7 bases in between. CDR3 length: 13 amino acids. CDR3: CASSEATAYEQYF. The CDR3 bases are TGTGCCAGCAGTGAAGCGACCGCATACGAGCAGTACTTC.